This T cell receptor beta chain was identified in a study of cytomegalovirus exposure and HLA in healthy donors (dated by TCRdb to 2016 to 2017). About the study as a whole: An earlier analysis of a few hundred of the donors reported roughly 300 Gb of sequence data and about 120 million unique TCR beta sequences obtained from about 179 million T cells. Alongside the repertoire data, information on donor age, sex, ethnicity and CMV serostatus was compiled. An early release that covered roughly 600 HLA-typed donors contained around 330 gigabases of sequencing data and 75 million to 100 million unique TCR sequences. The study was designed to test whether signatures of past pathogen exposure could be identified by cataloging public T cell receptors. About five DR-DQ haplotypes were treated as single units for association and clustering because of strong linkage in the cohort. HLA typing included class I and class II loci at four-digit resolution. Genome-wide SNP genotypes for about 65% of the 666 donors were used in a later genetic analysis, which treated that subset as a discovery cohort. The genetic ancestry cluster associated with self-reported Caucasian donors included 81% of the approximately 400 genotyped donors. On average, roughly 250,000 unique TCR beta nucleotide sequences were sequenced per donor among 398 genotyped donors of the cohort, with roughly 18% of those sequences being non-productive. An earlier analysis of fewer than 700 of the donors applied high-throughput TCR beta sequencing to assess whether each TCR beta V gene segment acted as functional or pseudogenic. All discovery cohort repertoires had been generated on a single sequencing platform. To predict cytomegalovirus infection status, the study brought together high-throughput TCR immunosequencing, statistical association of individual TCRs with disease status, and machine learning. Typing coverage differed by locus: A, B, C, DRB1 and DQB1 were typed in about 620-640 donors, DQA1 in 522, DPA1 in around 600, and DPB1 in roughly 470. A later analysis re-examined previously published TCR beta repertoires from 600 to 700 donors and added high-resolution HLA genotyping to investigate patterns of TCR occurrence. The study profiled the T cell repertoires of under 700 subjects by immunosequencing and related them to cytomegalovirus serostatus. In the later analysis, no new phenotypic data were used to find candidate immune exposures; instead, reliance was placed on TCR beta sequences and their occurrence across donors. A separate validation cohort of 100 to 150 different subjects was used in addition to the approximately 700-subject first cohort.

Library preparation employed the immunoSEQ multiplex PCR assay. For the multiplex PCR, a mixture combining 60 forward primers for TCR Vbeta segments and 13 reverse primers for TCR Jbeta segments was used. The CDR3 region of rearranged TCR beta genes was amplified from genomic DNA by a multiplex PCR assay. On the Illumina HiSeq System, the amplified TCR beta libraries were sequenced as 87-base-pair reads. As for the original processing: Across the 670 or so repertoires, a later analysis counted 80 million or so unique TCR beta chains, approximately 10 million of which were shared by at least two donors. To remove PCR and sequencing errors, raw reads were error-corrected and collapsed into unique sequences using a nearest-neighbor algorithm that merged closely related sequences. CDR3 sequences were aligned to IMGT reference sequences to assign V, D and J gene segments. For a sequence to be retained, at least a six-nucleotide match to both a V gene segment and a J gene segment was required. A rearrangement was called productive if the CDR3 had no stop codons and remained in frame with V and J, and every other rearrangement was called non-productive. Following IMGT convention, CDR3 was defined as the stretch from the second conserved V-encoded cysteine up to the conserved J-encoded phenylalanine. The earlier analysis of roughly 590 of the donors excluded any sequence lacking an unambiguous match to a single V gene segment. An earlier analysis of 500 to 700 of the donors classified V segments as functional when productive rearrangements were above 56.7% and as segregating when the standard deviation between donors was above 5%. To diagnose cytomegalovirus status from the catalog of TCR beta chain sequences, a statistical classification framework was built. In a later analysis, TCR nucleotide sequences were compared against IMGT/GENE-DB human TR gene sequences so that V and J genes could be assigned. The TCRdist pipeline was used in a later analysis to assign CDR3 sequences and most-parsimonious VDJ recombination scenarios. In a later analysis, every TCR beta chain was defined by the combination of its CDR3 amino acid sequence and its V-gene family, and reads without a unique V-gene family were dropped. To address suspected cross-contamination and a sequencing artifact, a later analysis removed approximately 600 highly shared, low-generation-probability nucleotide sequences. In a later analysis, a clonal expansion index for each public chain was calculated from normalized within-repertoire ranks of inferred template counts. In a later analysis, generation probabilities were computed using a VDJ recombination model fitted to out-of-frame rearrangements, and the results were checked against IGoR. A later analysis scored TCR-TCR, TCR-HLA and TCR-CMV co-occurrence with hypergeometric tests, applying a repertoire-size bias correction to TCR pairs. False discovery rates were estimated in a later analysis by permuting HLA or CMV assignments 20 times. In a later analysis, co-occurring TCRs were grouped with DBSCAN, and TCRdist sequence similarity was added when clustering was performed within HLA-allele-positive subsets. Repertoires with fewer than 30,000 or more than 120,000 public chains were left out of co-occurrence clustering, as were several repertoires with anomalous nucleotide sharing. This is the immuneACCESS table as TCRdb keeps it, with only in-frame sequences that have V and J called. A part of the clones is gone; compared with another copy, unresolved V genes explain less than half, and the rest is unexplained. V and J calls and clone size are given by that table; D and trimming were obtained from the DNA. Here the sample has about 86,000 clones; 70% to 80% occur a single time. The biggest ten clones account for roughly 15% of the sample.

A remark on this clone: Its specific antigen is unknown. Base qualities are not at hand, and no much larger clone is one base apart.

The paper's findings and limits, for the study overall: A further reported finding was that TCR beta sequences accurately predicted the HLA-A and HLA-B alleles for most subjects in the first cohort. While some public TCRs were present in many individuals, most TCR sequences turned up only very rarely across donors. The only immune exposure information available for the cohort was CMV serostatus. The sequencing pipeline was judged likely to have produced a cluster of highly shared sequence variants as a technical artifact. The earlier analysis of about 600 of the donors excluded 15 to 20 rarely observed V segments, including chromosome 9 orphons, because counts were too low. Presence/absence analyses assumed roughly uniform sequencing depth across donors, an assumption that may not hold. In a later analysis, most CMV-associated TCR beta chains were found to appear HLA-restricted, with HLA associations seemingly driven largely by CMV exposure. In both the original and validation cohorts, the classifier was reported to diagnose cytomegalovirus status with high specificity and sensitivity. The authors suggested that the approach could potentially be extended to other disease states and immunological phenotypes. In a later analysis, HLA-associated TCR beta chains were found to be more clonally expanded and to have lower generation probabilities than equally common non-associated chains. Broadly in line with IMGT annotations, most TCR beta V segments showed up in productive rearrangements about 87% or about 30% of the time in an earlier analysis of 450 to 600 of the donors. Strong co-occurrence of HLA alleles, especially DR and DQ, made assigning TCR associations to individual alleles difficult. According to a later analysis, TCR association rates differed among HLA loci, with DRB1 alleles showing the most associated TCRs and HLA-C alleles showing the fewest. Specific HLA alleles were associated with around 18,000 TCR beta sequences at a false discovery rate of 0.05 in a later analysis. Because some donors lacked HLA typing at each locus, the association tests relied only on the typed subset. According to a later genetic analysis, donors in an Asian-associated ancestry cluster had fewer N-insertions in productive TCRs than the roughly 670-donor mean. Linkage disequilibrium might explain the correlated functional status among segregating V segments, but an unknown experimental factor could not be excluded. In a later analysis, several top co-occurrence clusters were reported to appear linked to parvovirus B19, influenza, CMV and Epstein-Barr virus. A total of 164 TCR beta chains were listed by the study as associated with cytomegalovirus. A later genetic analysis associated a missense DCLRE1C variant with V-gene and J-gene trimming of TCR beta chains, and an independent cohort replicated the association. In vitro tests confirmed that a few of the cytomegalovirus-associated TCR beta chains recognize cytomegalovirus antigens. This cohort had only TCR beta chains sequenced, and the lack of alpha or paired-chain data limited which features could be detected.

In total, 500 to 700 healthy bone marrow donors made up the cohort. All cohort members were sampled while nominally healthy, although unrecorded immune exposures were likely present. The donor tested CMV seropositive and was one of the 289 seropositive cohort members. Each donor provided a peripheral blood sample, and peripheral blood mononuclear cells were used for TCR beta sequencing. Genomic DNA was extracted from the blood cell samples with the Qiagen DNeasy Blood Extraction Kit. The sample was PBMCs. The receptor's source is a woman aged 40-49 years in good health and CMV-seropositive.

The CDR3 region reads CASSLGGDSGEQYF. The bases read TGTGCCAGCAGCTTAGGGGGTGATAGCGGCGAGCAGTACTTC. The chain is assembled from TRBV7-3 and TRBJ2-7; TRBD2 is possibly the D segment (6 matching bases). A distance of 14 bases separates the germline ends of V and J, which lose 2 bases and 6 bases respectively. The CDR3 runs 14 amino acids, cysteine and phenylalanine included. Kept here is only the CDR3 DNA, which spans 42 bases and is read in frame from base 1. The germline V gene encodes CDR1 SGHTA and CDR2 FQGTGA. Outside the CDR3, residues come from the reference TRBV7-3 and TRBJ2-7 proteins, so the full variable domain is: GAGVSQTPSNKVTEKGKYVELRCDPISGHTALYWYRQSLGQGPEFLIYFQGTGAADDSGLPNDRFFAVRPEGSVSTLKIQRTERGDSAVYLCASSLGGDSGEQYFGPGTRLTVT.